The 5 T cell receptor beta chains given below trace back to one sample, sequenced in a study of tumor and adjacent non-tumor tissue in lung cancer. A modified ARM-PCR protocol with three rounds of nested PCR amplified TCRbeta. TCRdb called the multiplex PCR reads again in MiXCR, with one record for every CDR3 protein. The top ten hold roughly 19% of the sample, which has over 100,000 distinct CDR3 sequences, roughly two thirds seen once. RNA was extracted from bulk tissue without any cell sorting. Distant lung tissue was collected more than 3 cm away from the tumor edge. Sequencing used distant non-tumor lung tissue. These receptors came from a man aged 55-75 years with non-small cell lung cancer.

As concerns this clonotype: This clone may be a read error of a much larger clone one base away. The V and J genes are TRBV5-4 and TRBJ1-6; D call uncertain. This CDR3 is built from 16 residues. Trimming shortened V by 0 bases and J by 3 bases, and 10 bases separated the two germline ends. From germline, CDR1 is SGHNT and CDR2 YYREEE (reference sequence). The CDR3 protein is CASSLGVVLYNSPLHF. The CDR3 nucleotides read TGTGCCAGCAGCTTGGGAGTGGTGCTCTATAATTCACCCCTCCACTTT.

The table lists this clonotype with a few counts. One junction end does not reproduce the germline sequence, and a read error may be involved. The CDR3 DNA reads TGCGCTAGCAGCTCCCTTGCGGGGGGGGGCAATGGGCAGTTCTTC. Amino acid sequence: CASSSLAGGGNGQFF. This rearrangement joins TRBV5-1 to TRBJ2-1; 9 positions match TRBD2. This CDR3 region has 15 residues. From germline, CDR1 is SGHRS and CDR2 YFSETQ.

The chain couples TRBV6-1 to TRBJ2-1; TRBD2 might be the D (5 bases). The V and J ends lost 6 bases and 3 bases respectively, with 21 bases between them. CDR1 MNHNS and CDR2 SASEGT come from the germline V gene. The CDR3 sequence is 17 residues long. CDR3: CASSGRPAGLLYNEQFF. The CDR3 DNA reads TGTGCCAGCAGCGGAAGGCCAGCCGGACTTCTCTACAATGAGCAGTTCTTC.

This clonotype was counted ten times or more. The CDR3 spells CASSLDLRRNQETQYF. The DNA for the CDR3 is TGTGCCAGCAGCTTAGATCTGCGGAGGAATCAAGAGACCCAGTACTTC. The chain uses TRBV11-2 and TRBJ2-5, with D tentatively TRBD2 (5 bases). Germline CDR1 and CDR2: SGHAT and FQNNGV. Deletions cut 0 bases from V and 2 bases from J, with 13 bases between. This CDR3 is 16 amino acids long.

This clonotype was recorded a few times. CDR3 in amino acids: CASSEQGDGTDTQYF. The CDR3, as DNA: TGTGCCAGCAGCGAGCAGGGGGACGGGACAGATACGCAGTATTTT. This sequence joins TRBV7-3 and TRBJ2-3; 7 positions agree with TRBD1. CDR3 size: 15 residues. The V gene's germline CDR1 is SGHTA and CDR2 FQGTGA. J gave up 3 bases and V 5 bases, and 8 bases lay outside the gene matches.